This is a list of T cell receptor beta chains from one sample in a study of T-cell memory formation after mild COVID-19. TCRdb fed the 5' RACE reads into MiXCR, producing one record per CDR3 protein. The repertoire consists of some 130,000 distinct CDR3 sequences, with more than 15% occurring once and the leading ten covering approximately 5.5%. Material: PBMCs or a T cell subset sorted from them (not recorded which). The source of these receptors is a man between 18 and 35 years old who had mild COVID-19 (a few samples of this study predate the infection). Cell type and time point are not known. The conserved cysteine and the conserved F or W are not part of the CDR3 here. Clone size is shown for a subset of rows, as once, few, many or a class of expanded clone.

ASSLRATANTGELF few TRBV7-3
ASSLALVVGEQF NA TRBV7-6
ASSRPTSGGAGREQF NA TRBV4-2
ASRHGLAASTDTQY few TRBV11-2
SASSDSWSSYEQY few TRBV20-1
ASSQGRVANNSPLH NA TRBV14
ASSQDKTSSPQY few TRBV3-1
ASSASGTEPRGPYEQY NA TRBV18
ASSAGIQPQH few TRBV6-1
ASSLVWRSGNTIY NA TRBV7-9